What follows describes a single T cell receptor beta chain. No cell sorting was done before RNA was extracted from the tissue. This entry comes from a study of tumor and adjacent non-tumor tissue in lung cancer. The CDR3 totals 16 residues. After removal of 6 bases from V and 5 bases from J, the junction contained 12 bases not matched to a gene. Germline V lookup: CDR1 SGHNT, CDR2 YENEEA. The library came from three nested PCR rounds adapted from ARM-PCR protocols. TCRdb processed the multiplex PCR reads anew with MiXCR; each CDR3 protein has one entry. The table includes around 86,000 distinct CDR3 sequences, over 60% detected once.

The source of this sequence is a woman in her 40s with non-small cell lung cancer. This chain links TRBV11-3 with TRBJ2-3, with 9 bases fitting TRBD2. What was sequenced was lung tumor tissue. The CDR3 loop is CASSLGIAGAGDTQYF. DNA of the CDR3: TGTGCCAGCAGTCTGGGGATAGCGGGAGCAGGAGATACGCAGTATTTT.